The present T cell receptor beta chain was sequenced within a study of T cell responses to AZD1222 COVID-19 vaccine. Germline V gene sequence: CDR1 MDHEN, CDR2 SYDVKM. The CDR3 contains 15 residues. V shed 6 bases, J shed 5 bases, and the junction held 11 bases outside the gene matches. Comments on this clone: Its antigen is not identified.

Study-wide points: A reported finding is that nearly half of spike-specific TCRs target unmutated variant regions. CD4 TCRs covered the whole spike, strongest at regions 160-218 and 743-854. Seropositivity was recorded at baseline in only a handful of AZD1222 recipients.

Libraries were prepared by immunoSEQ multiplex PCR; TCRdb keeps only in-frame clonotypes and omits some of them. Of roughly 98,000 clones in the sample, 88% were seen once. The chain links TRBV28 to TRBJ2-7; TRBD1 matches at 9 bases. This TCR was recovered from an adult who received the AZD1222 COVID-19 vaccine. Sample: peripheral blood, taken 28 days after the second AZD1222 dose. DNA of the CDR3: TGTGCCAGCAGGTCCGATGGAACAGGGGGCGACGAGCAGTACTTC. Protein sequence: CASRSDGTGGDEQYF.